A single sample is the source of the 26 T cell receptor beta chains below, sequenced in a study of tumor and adjacent non-tumor tissue in lung cancer. The template was RNA from unsorted bulk tissue. The normal lung tissue was taken more than 3 cm from the tumor edge. TCRbeta libraries were built with three rounds of nested PCR, modified from ARM-PCR. MiXCR was run by TCRdb on the multiplex PCR reads, yielding one entry per CDR3 protein. The profile covers 65,000 to 85,000 distinct CDR3 sequences, with 76% appearing a single time and 45% taken by the ten largest. Specimen: distant non-tumor lung tissue. These receptors were obtained from a man in his sixties with non-small cell lung cancer.

About this clonotype: At one end the junction does not follow the germline gene, possibly because of a read error. The chain uses TRBV6-2 or TRBV6-3 and TRBJ2-7; 12 positions match TRBD2. Looked up from germline, CDR1 is MNHEY and CDR2 is SVGEGT. CDR3 length: 18 amino acids. The CDR3 bases are TGTGACAGCAGTTACACGACTAGCGGGAGTGTCGGGTTCGGCGAACAGTACTTC. Protein product: CDSSYTTSGSVGFGEQYF.

Comment on this clonotype: Compared with germline, one end of the junction differs, possibly owing to a read error. The J gene is TRBJ2-7, the V gene TRBV6-1; 12 bases line up with TRBD2. From germline, CDR1 is MNHNS and CDR2 SASEGT. There are 14 residues in the CDR3. The chain's CDR3 is CASSSTSGGSEQHF. The CDR3 region has the DNA TGTGCCAGCAGTTCGACTAGCGGGGGTAGCGAGCAGCACTTC.

The V gene is TRBV20-1, the J gene TRBJ1-1, with D perhaps matching TRBD1 (5 bases). V gave up 7 bases and J gave up 1 base, with 16 bases separating them. The CDR3 runs to 14 residues. Germline V gene sequence: CDR1 DFQATT, CDR2 SNEGSKA (reference sequence). CDR3: CSGGRTASNTEAFF. CDR3 bases: TGCAGTGGGGGGAGGACGGCTTCGAACACTGAAGCTTTCTTT.

For this clonotype: An end of the junction differs from the germline gene, which may be a read error. The rearrangement joins TRBV29-1 to TRBJ2-1; 14 nucleotides align to TRBD2. Germline CDR1 reads SQVTM; CDR2 reads ANQGSEA. The CDR3 runs 19 residues. The CDR3 DNA follows: TGCAGCGTTGAAGACCCCGGGACTAGCGGGGGTAGCTCCTATAATGGGCAGTTCTTC. Its translation: CSVEDPGTSGGSSYNGQFF.

The genes are TRBV11-2 and TRBJ2-7; perhaps TRBD1 as D (6 bases). V lost 5 bases and J lost 5, with 19 bases in between. Germline V gives CDR1 SGHAT, CDR2 FQNNGV. The CDR3 runs to 15 residues. The CDR3 here is CASSVGRGAMDEQYF. The CDR3 DNA reads TGTGCCAGCAGCGTCGGCAGGGGCGCGATGGACGAGCAGTACTTC.

This chain's CDR3 is CARSWAGVNEQFF. In DNA, the CDR3 is TGTGCCAGGAGCTGGGCTGGAGTCAATGAGCAGTTCTTC. The V gene is TRBV6-5, the J gene TRBJ2-1; D gene ambiguous. The germline V and J ends were trimmed by 9 bases and 6 bases, with 15 bases remaining between them. Germline V gene sequence: CDR1 MNHEY, CDR2 SVGAGI. The CDR3 has 13 residues.

In the case of this clonotype: Without the conserved terminal phenylalanine or tryptophan, this CDR3 likely stems from a read error. The chain links TRBV6-5 to TRBJ2-2, with a weak D call TRBD2 (5 bases). This CDR3 is built from 12 residues. Germline V gives CDR1 MNHEY, CDR2 SVGAGI. The CDR3 region is CASGGNTGELFI. For the CDR3, the DNA is TGTGCCAGTGGCGGAAACACCGGGGAACTGTTTATT.

This chain uses TRBV6-5 with TRBJ2-7; no clear D. The J call is in doubt because the DNA end fits TRBJ2-1 better. Germline V gene lookup returns CDR1 MNHEY and CDR2 SVGAGI. The CDR3 sequence is 14 residues long. CDR3 in DNA: TGTGCCAGCAGTTACGAACTGAACTCCTACAAGCAGTTCTTC. Amino acid sequence: CASSYELNSYKQFF.

Points on this clonotype: It may be a read error: a sequence one base away is much more abundant. The genes are TRBV13 and TRBJ1-2; D gene ambiguous. Trimming pared 4 bases from V and 10 bases from J, leaving 19 bases between. The CDR3 spans 14 residues. From germline, CDR1 is PRHDT and CDR2 FYEKMQ (reference sequence). CDR3 in DNA: TGTGCCAGCAGCTCGTTGACTTGGGTAGATGACTACACCTTC. Its protein product is CASSSLTWVDDYTF.

As to this clonotype: A much larger clone lies one base from this, so it may be a read error. The chain uses TRBV20-1 and TRBJ2-7, with TRBD1 matching over 7 bases. Per germline, CDR1 DFQATT and CDR2 SNEGSKA (reference sequence). V lost 6 bases to trimming and J lost 0 bases; unmatched junction nucleotides: 14. There are 16 residues in the CDR3. The CDR3 is CSAPAFGQVGSYEQYF. CDR3 nucleotide sequence: TGCAGTGCCCCCGCCTTCGGACAGGTGGGCTCCTACGAGCAGTACTTC.

This clonotype appeared a single time. The conserved phenylalanine or tryptophan is not found at the CDR3 terminus, so this likely reflects a read error. This chain joins TRBV29-1 and TRBJ1-1; weak D call: TRBD1 (5 bases). Germline loops: CDR1 SQVTM, CDR2 ANQGSEA. The V and J ends lost 2 bases and 5 bases respectively, with 21 bases between them. This CDR3 is 16 amino acids long. This CDR3 reads CSVEPVRTREWTEAFL. CDR3 coding DNA: TGCAGCGTTGAACCCGTCCGGACAAGGGAGTGGACTGAAGCTTTCTTA.

This clonotype was detected once. Because the CDR3 is missing its conserved closing phenylalanine or tryptophan, this is likely a read error. The chain links TRBV12-3 or TRBV12-4 to TRBJ2-7; TRBD1 agrees at 7 bases. Trimming took 4 bases from V and 0 from J; bases not matched to a gene: 9. This CDR3 comprises 16 residues. The CDR3 nucleotides are TGTGCCAGCAGTTCCTGGCAGCAGGGGGACTCCTACGAGCAGTACTTG. Protein: CASSSWQQGDSYEQYL.

This clonotype appeared a single time. Because it lacks the conserved phenylalanine or tryptophan at the end, this CDR3 is likely a read error. The limits of the CDR3 on the DNA are not certain, so only TCRdb's listed CDR3 is given. The gene calls are TRBV29-1 and TRBJ1-1; TRBD1, the table's D call, lacks a check against the DNA. Germline values: CDR1 SQVTM, CDR2 ANQGSEA. Termini included, the CDR3 measures 13 amino acids. The CDR3 region is CSDGEGENTEAFL.

Worth noting for this clonotype: The junction shows a germline mismatch at one end, possibly a read error. J is TRBJ2-5 and V is TRBV28, with 9 positions matching TRBD1. The CDR3 is 14 residues long. The V gene's germline CDR1 is MDHEN and CDR2 SYDVKM. The CDR3 DNA reads as TGTGTCAGCAAGACACAGGGGGCGAGAGAGACCCAGTACTTC. Its protein is CVSKTQGARETQYF. Together with reference TRBV28 and TRBJ2-5, the CDR3 gives the full variable domain: DVKVTQSSRYLVKRTGEKVFLECVQDMDHENMFWYRQDPGLGLRLIYFSYDVKMKEKGDIPEGYSVSREKKERFSLILESASTNQTSMYLCVSKTQGARETQYFGPGTRLLVL.

Worth noting for this clonotype: This may be a read error: a much more frequent sequence differs by one nucleotide. The chain joins TRBV24-1 to TRBJ2-7, with D possibly being TRBD1 (6 bases). The CDR3 sequence is 15 residues long. Germline CDR1 KGHDR, CDR2 SFDVKD. The ends were cut back, 2 bases at V and 9 bases at J, with 19 bases in the middle. The CDR3 reads CATSDSLRPTGGQYF. Written as DNA, the CDR3 is TGTGCCACCAGTGATTCTCTACGACCGACAGGCGGGCAGTACTTC.

The chain carries TRBV28 and TRBJ2-7; 7 bases align to TRBD2. The V segment lost 8 bases and the J segment 4 bases; nucleotides outside the gene matches: 14. Germline-derived CDR1 and CDR2 are MDHEN and SYDVKM. This CDR3 has 15 amino acids. CDR3 nucleotide sequence: TGTGCCAGCGATTTCCTAGCGGAAGTAGTGTACGAGCAGTACTTC. Its translation: CASDFLAEVVYEQYF.

This clonotype was seen a few times. Since a much larger clone is just one base distant, this may be a read error. This chain links TRBV4-1 with TRBJ2-6; a possible D gene is TRBD2 (5 bases). Germline CDR1 and CDR2: MGHRA and YSYEKL. This CDR3 comprises 14 residues. CDR3 loop: CASNVRAGVNVLTF. In DNA form, the CDR3 reads TGCGCCAGCAACGTGAGGGCCGGGGTCAACGTCCTGACTTTC.

Note on this clonotype: Germline and junction disagree at one end, which may indicate a read error. The chain employs TRBV11-3 and TRBJ2-1; D may be TRBD1 or TRBD2 (5 bases each). Germline loops: CDR1 SGHNT, CDR2 YENEEA. The length of the CDR3 is 16 residues. In DNA form, the CDR3 reads TGTGCCGGCAGCTCATCGGGGACCTCGTTAAACAATAAGCAGTTCTTC. It translates to CAGSSSGTSLNNKQFF.

Concerning this clonotype itself: The junction shows a germline mismatch at one end, possibly a read error. The V and J genes are TRBV6-1 and TRBJ2-7; D not certain. The germline CDR1 and CDR2 sequences are MNHNS and SASEGT. CDR3 length: 14 amino acids. CDR3 amino acids: CASSETLYFYGQYF. The CDR3, as DNA: TGTGCCAGCAGTGAAACCCTGTACTTCTACGGGCAGTACTTC.

Many counts were recorded for this clonotype. The rearrangement joins TRBV7-8 to TRBJ1-5, with 8 bases aligning to TRBD1. The CDR3 has 14 residues. Germline lookup yields CDR1 SGHVS and CDR2 FQNEAQ. Trimming removed 7 bases from V and 7 bases from J; junction bases left unmatched: 9. CDR3 region: CASNPTTGDQPQHF. CDR3 in DNA: TGTGCCAGCAACCCTACGACAGGGGACCAGCCCCAGCATTTT.

The chain joins TRBV19 to TRBJ2-1; either TRBD1 or TRBD2 may fit D (6 bases each). The CDR3 extends over 13 amino acids. Germline loops: CDR1 LNHDA, CDR2 SQIVND (reference sequence). In DNA, the CDR3 is TGTCATACTAGGGGGAGGCCCTACAATGAGCAGTTCTTC. It translates to CHTRGRPYNEQFF.

In regard to this clonotype: Since no conserved phenylalanine or tryptophan closes the CDR3, a read error is the likely cause. This chain's CDR3 is CASSEAPFGGSDQSQHL. The DNA of the CDR3 is TGTGCTAGCAGTGAAGCGCCTTTTGGTGGCAGCGATCAGTCCCAGCATCTT. The rearrangement uses TRBV6-1 and TRBJ1-5; D gene unclear. The CDR3 is 17 amino acids. From germline, CDR1 is MNHNS and CDR2 SASEGT.

This clonotype was recorded once. The rearrangement uses TRBV5-1 and TRBJ2-3, with D possibly matching TRBD1 (6 bases). Germline V gene lookup returns CDR1 SGHRS and CDR2 YFSETQ. CDR3 length: 15 amino acids. V was trimmed by 6 bases and J by 6 bases, leaving 20 bases between them. The CDR3 loop is CASNLYRALTDTQYF. The CDR3 region has the DNA TGCGCCAGCAACCTCTACAGGGCTCTTACCGATACGCAGTATTTT.

This clonotype has at least ten counts. This chain's CDR3 is CASSEVGRTWSNQPQHF. CDR3 nucleotide sequence: TGTGCCAGCAGTGAAGTAGGCAGAACCTGGAGCAATCAGCCCCAGCATTTT. This sequence joins TRBV6-1 and TRBJ1-5; D unresolved. The CDR3 covers 17 residues. CDR1 and CDR2 from the germline V gene are MNHNS and SASEGT. V was cut by 1 base and J by 1 base, with 14 bases left in between.

On this clonotype: At one end the junction does not follow the germline gene, possibly because of a read error. The chain uses TRBV6-5 and TRBJ2-1; D is ambiguous. Germline values: CDR1 MNHEY, CDR2 SVGAGI. This CDR3 spans 14 amino acids. DNA of the CDR3: TGTGACAGCAGTTACTGCGAGGAGTACAATGAGCAGCTCTTC. Translation gives CDSSYCEEYNEQLF.

The chain recombines TRBV6-1 with TRBJ2-7, with TRBD1 identical over 8 bases. From germline, CDR1 is MNHNS and CDR2 SASEGT. The CDR3 is 15 amino acids. V shed 5 bases and J 4 bases; nucleotides not matched to a gene: 10. CDR3 DNA sequence: TGTGCCAGCAGTAGCCGAGACAGGGGAACTTACGAGCAGTACTTC. It yields the protein CASSSRDRGTYEQYF.